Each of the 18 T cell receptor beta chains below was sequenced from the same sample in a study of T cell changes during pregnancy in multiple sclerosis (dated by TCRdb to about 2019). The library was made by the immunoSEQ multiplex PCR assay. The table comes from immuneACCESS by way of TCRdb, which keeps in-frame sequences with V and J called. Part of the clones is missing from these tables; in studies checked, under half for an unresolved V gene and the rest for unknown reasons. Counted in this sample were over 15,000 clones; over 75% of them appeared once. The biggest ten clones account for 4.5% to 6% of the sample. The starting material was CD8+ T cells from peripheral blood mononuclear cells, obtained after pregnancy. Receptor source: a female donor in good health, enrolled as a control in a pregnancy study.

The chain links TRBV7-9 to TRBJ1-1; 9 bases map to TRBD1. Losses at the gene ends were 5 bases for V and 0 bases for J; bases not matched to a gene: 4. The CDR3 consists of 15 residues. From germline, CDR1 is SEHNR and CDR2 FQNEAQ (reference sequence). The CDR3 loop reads CASSPTGGVNTEAFF. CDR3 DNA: TGTGCCAGCAGCCCGACAGGGGGGGTGAACACTGAAGCTTTCTTT.

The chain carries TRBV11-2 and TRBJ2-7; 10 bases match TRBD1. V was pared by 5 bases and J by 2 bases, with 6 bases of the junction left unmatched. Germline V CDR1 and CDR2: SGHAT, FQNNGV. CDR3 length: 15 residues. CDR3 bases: TGTGCCAGCAGCGCGGGACAGGGGAACGCCTACGAGCAGTACTTC. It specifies CASSAGQGNAYEQYF.

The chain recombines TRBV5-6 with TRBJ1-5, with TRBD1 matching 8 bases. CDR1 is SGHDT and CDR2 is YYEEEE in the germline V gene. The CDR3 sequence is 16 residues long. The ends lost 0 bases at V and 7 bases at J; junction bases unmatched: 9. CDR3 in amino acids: CASSLGGQGAYQPQHF. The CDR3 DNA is TGTGCCAGCAGCTTGGGAGGGCAGGGGGCTTACCAGCCCCAGCATTTT. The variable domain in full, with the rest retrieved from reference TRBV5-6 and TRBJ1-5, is DAGVTQSPTHLIKTRGQQVTLRCSPKSGHDTVSWYQQALGQGPQFIFQYYEEEERQRGNFPDRFSGHQFPNYSSELNVNALLLGDSALYLCASSLGGQGAYQPQHFGDGTRLSIL.

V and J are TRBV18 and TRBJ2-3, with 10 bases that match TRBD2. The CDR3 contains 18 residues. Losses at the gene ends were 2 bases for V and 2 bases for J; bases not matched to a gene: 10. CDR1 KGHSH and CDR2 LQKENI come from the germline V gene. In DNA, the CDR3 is TGTGCCAGCTCACCAGAAGTCCGAGCGGGGGGGTTCACAGATACGCAGTATTTT. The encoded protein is CASSPEVRAGGFTDTQYF.

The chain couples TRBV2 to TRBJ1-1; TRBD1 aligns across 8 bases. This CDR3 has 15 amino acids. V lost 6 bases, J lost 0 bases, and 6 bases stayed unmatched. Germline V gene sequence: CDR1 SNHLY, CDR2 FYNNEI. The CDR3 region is CASSLGQGMNTEAFF. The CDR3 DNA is TGTGCCAGCAGCTTAGGACAGGGAATGAACACTGAAGCTTTCTTT.

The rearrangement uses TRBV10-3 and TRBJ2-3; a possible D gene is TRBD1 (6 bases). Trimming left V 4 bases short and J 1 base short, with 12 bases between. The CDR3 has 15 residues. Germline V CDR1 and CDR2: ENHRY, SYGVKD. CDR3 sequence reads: CAISVLGAGTDTQYF. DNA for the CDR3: TGTGCCATCAGTGTGTTGGGGGCAGGCACAGATACGCAGTATTTT.

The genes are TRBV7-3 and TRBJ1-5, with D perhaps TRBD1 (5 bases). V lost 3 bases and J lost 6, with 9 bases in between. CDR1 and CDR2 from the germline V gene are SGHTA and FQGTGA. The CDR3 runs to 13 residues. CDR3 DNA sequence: TGTGCCAGCAGCTTGGGGGGGGGTCAGCCCCAGCATTTT. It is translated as CASSLGGGQPQHF.

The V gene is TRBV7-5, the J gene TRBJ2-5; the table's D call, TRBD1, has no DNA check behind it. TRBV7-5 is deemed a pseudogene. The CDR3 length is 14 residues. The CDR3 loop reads CARRTGGFQETQYF. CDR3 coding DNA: TGTGCCAGAAGAACAGGGGGCTTTCAAGAGACCCAGTACTTC.

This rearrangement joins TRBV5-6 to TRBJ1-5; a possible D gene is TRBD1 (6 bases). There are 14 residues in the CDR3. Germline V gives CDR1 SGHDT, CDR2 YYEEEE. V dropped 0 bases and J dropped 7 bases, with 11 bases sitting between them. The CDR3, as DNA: TGTGCCAGCAGCTTGGAGGCAGGGGACCAGCCCCAGCATTTT. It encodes CASSLEAGDQPQHF.

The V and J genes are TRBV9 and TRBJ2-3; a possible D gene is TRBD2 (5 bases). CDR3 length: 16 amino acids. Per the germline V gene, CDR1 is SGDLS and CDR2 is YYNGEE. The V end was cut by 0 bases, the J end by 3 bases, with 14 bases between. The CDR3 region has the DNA TGTGCCAGCAGCGTAGATAACTCGGGCGGGACAGATACGCAGTATTTT. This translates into CASSVDNSGGTDTQYF.

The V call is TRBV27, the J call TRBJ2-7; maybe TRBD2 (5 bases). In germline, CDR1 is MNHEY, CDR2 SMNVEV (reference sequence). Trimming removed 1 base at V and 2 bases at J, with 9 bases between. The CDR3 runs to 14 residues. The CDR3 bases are TGTGCCAGCAGTTTATTAGCTAGCCCCTACGAGCAGTACTTC. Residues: CASSLLASPYEQYF.

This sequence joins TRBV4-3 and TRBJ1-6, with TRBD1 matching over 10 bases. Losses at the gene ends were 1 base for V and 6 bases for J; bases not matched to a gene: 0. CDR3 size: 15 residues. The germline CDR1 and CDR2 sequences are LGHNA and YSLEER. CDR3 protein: CASSQGQGANSPLHF. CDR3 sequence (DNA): TGCGCCAGCAGCCAAGGACAGGGGGCTAATTCACCCCTCCACTTT.

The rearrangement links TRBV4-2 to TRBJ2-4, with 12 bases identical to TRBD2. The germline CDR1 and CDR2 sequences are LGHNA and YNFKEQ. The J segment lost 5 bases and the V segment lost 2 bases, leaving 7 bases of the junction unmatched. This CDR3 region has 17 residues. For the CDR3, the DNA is TGTGCCAGCAGCCAACTAGCGGGGGGGTATGTGGAAAACATTCAGTACTTC. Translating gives CASSQLAGGYVENIQYF.

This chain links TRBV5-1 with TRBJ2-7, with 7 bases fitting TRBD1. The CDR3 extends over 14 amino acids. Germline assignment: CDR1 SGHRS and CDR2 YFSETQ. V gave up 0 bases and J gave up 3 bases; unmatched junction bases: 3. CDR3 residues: CASSLATGDYEQYF. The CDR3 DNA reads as TGCGCCAGCAGCTTGGCCACAGGGGACTACGAGCAGTACTTC.

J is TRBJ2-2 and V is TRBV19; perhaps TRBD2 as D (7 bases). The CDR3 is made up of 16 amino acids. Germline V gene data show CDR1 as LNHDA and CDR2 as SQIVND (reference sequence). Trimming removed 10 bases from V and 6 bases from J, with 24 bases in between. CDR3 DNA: TGTGCCATTAAAGATGGAAGGGGGGGGAAAGCCGGGGAGCTGTTTTTT. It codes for CAIKDGRGGKAGELFF.

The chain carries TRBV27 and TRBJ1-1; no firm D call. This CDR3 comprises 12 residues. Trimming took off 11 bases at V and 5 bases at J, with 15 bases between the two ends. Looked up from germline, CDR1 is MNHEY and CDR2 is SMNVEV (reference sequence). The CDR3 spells CAAATGNTEAFF. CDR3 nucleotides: TGTGCCGCCGCTACGGGTAATACTGAAGCTTTCTTT.

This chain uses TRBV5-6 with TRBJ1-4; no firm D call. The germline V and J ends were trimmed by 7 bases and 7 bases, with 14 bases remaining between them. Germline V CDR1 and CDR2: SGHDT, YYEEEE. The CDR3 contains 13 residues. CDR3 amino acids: CASARGASEKLFF. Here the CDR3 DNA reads TGTGCCAGCGCCCGAGGAGCAAGTGAAAAACTGTTTTTT.

CDR3 DNA: TGCAGTATAACGGAGGGGATCCCGGATGGCTACACCTTC. This sequence encodes CSITEGIPDGYTF. The chain links TRBV29-1 to TRBJ1-2, with a possible D match to TRBD1 (5 bases). Germline CDR1 SQVTM, CDR2 ANQGSEA. The CDR3 runs to 13 residues.